The rows below give T cell receptor beta chains drawn from one sample of a study of prognosis after radiotherapy for stage I lung cancer. One entry per CDR3 protein results from TCRdb running MiXCR on the multiplex PCR reads. The repertoire holds over 13,000 distinct CDR3 sequences, with 25% to 30% as singletons. Sequencing was performed on PBMCs, taken before or after stereotactic body radiation therapy (not recorded which). The receptors come from a donor over 45 with non-small cell lung cancer. CDR3s include the opening cysteine and the closing phenylalanine or tryptophan. The D gene is left open where the match is weak. Clone size is shown for a subset of rows, as once, few, many or a class of expanded clone.

D: -
size: -
V: TRBV19
J: TRBJ1-1
DNA: TGTGCCAGTAGTATCCTGGGGATGGGGACTCAAGCTTTCTTT
CDR3: CASSILGMGTQAFF

D: -
size: once
V: TRBV6-1
J: TRBJ1-1
DNA: TGTGCCAGCAGTGAGTTCTGGGGAGGTCTGGGCAGGGACACTGAAGCTTTCTTT
CDR3: CASSEFWGGLGRDTEAFF

D: -
size: many
V: TRBV2
J: TRBJ1-2
DNA: TGTGCCAGCAGTGAAAGGGTTAACTATGGCTACACCTTC
CDR3: CASSERVNYGYTF

D: -
size: -
V: TRBV2
J: TRBJ2-3
DNA: TGTGCCAGCAGTGACGGGGGACCGGGACTAGATACGCAGTATTTT
CDR3: CASSDGGPGLDTQYF

D: -
size: many
V: TRBV3-1
J: TRBJ2-2
DNA: TGTGCCAGCAGCCAAGATTTTCGACTCCTGAACACCGGGGAGCTGTTTTTT
CDR3: CASSQDFRLLNTGELFF

D: -
size: many
V: TRBV13
J: TRBJ2-7
DNA: TGTGCCAGCAGCTTAGGAGGCTACGAGCAGTACTTC
CDR3: CASSLGGYEQYF

D: TRBD1
size: many
V: TRBV18
J: TRBJ2-7
DNA: TGTGCCAGCTCACCACGACAGGGTAACAAGAACGAGCAGTACTTC
CDR3: CASSPRQGNKNEQYF

D: TRBD1
size: many
V: TRBV12-3/TRBV12-4
J: TRBJ2-7
DNA: TGTGCCAGCAGTTTTGGGCCAGGGGGTAAATCCTACGAGCAGTACTTC
CDR3: CASSFGPGGKSYEQYF

D: TRBD1
size: medium-sized
V: TRBV28
J: TRBJ1-2
DNA: TGTGCCAGCAGTTTTGTTGGACAGGGGAACTATGGCTACACCTTC
CDR3: CASSFVGQGNYGYTF

D: -
size: many
V: TRBV20-1
J: TRBJ1-4
DNA: TGCAGTACCCCGGTCGGGGGCACAACTAATGAAAAACTGTTTTTT
CDR3: CSTPVGGTTNEKLFF

D: TRBD2
size: many
V: TRBV4-1
J: TRBJ2-3
DNA: TGCGCCAGCAGCCAAGAAAGTCCGACTAGCGGGGGACACACAGATACGCAGTATTTT
CDR3: CASSQESPTSGGHTDTQYF

D: -
size: many
V: TRBV6-5
J: TRBJ1-4
DNA: TGTGCCAGCAGTTACTCGAGTGGTGAAAAACTGTTTTTT
CDR3: CASSYSSGEKLFF

D: -
size: many
V: TRBV7-6
J: TRBJ1-3
DNA: TGTGCCAGCAGCCGTAACACAGGGTTTGGAAACACCATATATTTT
CDR3: CASSRNTGFGNTIYF

D: -
size: -
V: TRBV2
J: TRBJ1-1
DNA: TGTGCCAGTGTTCGCCTATCGAACACTGAAGCTTTCTTT
CDR3: CASVRLSNTEAFF

D: TRBD2
size: many
V: TRBV7-6
J: TRBJ2-5
DNA: TGTGCCAGCAGCTTACGGACTAGCGGGGAGGGGACCCAGTACTTC
CDR3: CASSLRTSGEGTQYF

D: -
size: many
V: TRBV2
J: TRBJ1-1
DNA: TGTGCCAGCAGTGTGTCAGCAAACACTGAAGCTTTCTTT
CDR3: CASSVSANTEAFF

D: TRBD1
size: many
V: TRBV20-1
J: TRBJ2-5
DNA: TGCAGTGCAGAGGACAGGGGGACCGTGGAGACCCAGTACTTC
CDR3: CSAEDRGTVETQYF

D: TRBD1
size: many
V: TRBV2
J: TRBJ1-3
DNA: TGTGCCAGCAGAGGGGGCCCCGAGAGCTCTGGAAACACCATATATTTT
CDR3: CASRGGPESSGNTIYF

D: -
size: -
V: TRBV28
J: TRBJ2-7
DNA: TGTGCCAGCAGTTTCGGGACTTCTCCCTACGAGAAGTACTTC
CDR3: CASSFGTSPYEKYF

D: -
size: many
V: TRBV7-9
J: TRBJ2-3
DNA: TGTGCCAGCAGCGCCCGGCAGGTCAACACAGATACGCAGTATTTT
CDR3: CASSARQVNTDTQYF

D: -
size: -
V: TRBV7-6
J: TRBJ2-3
DNA: TGTGCCAGCAGCCGGAGACCGGGACAAAGCAAAGATACGCAGTATTTT
CDR3: CASSRRPGQSKDTQYF

D: -
size: medium-sized
V: TRBV6-1
J: TRBJ2-2
DNA: TGTGCCAGCACCTTTAACACCGGGGAGCTGTTTTTT
CDR3: CASTFNTGELFF

D: -
size: medium-sized
V: TRBV11-2
J: TRBJ2-2
DNA: TGTGCCAGCAGCCCCGCCAGGGGAGGGAACACCGGGGAGCTGTTTTTT
CDR3: CASSPARGGNTGELFF

D: -
size: -
V: TRBV6-4
J: TRBJ2-1
DNA: TGTGCCAGCAGTGACTCTGGCGGAGAATACAATGAGCAGTTCTTC
CDR3: CASSDSGGEYNEQFF

D: -
size: medium-sized
V: TRBV20-1
J: TRBJ1-2
DNA: TGCAGTGCTGACGACCACATCTATGGCTACACCTTC
CDR3: CSADDHIYGYTF

D: TRBD2
size: -
V: TRBV6-2/TRBV6-3
J: TRBJ2-7
DNA: TGTGCCATCGCCACTATCGGGGGGAGCGAGCAGTACTTC
CDR3: CAIATIGGSEQYF

D: -
size: many
V: TRBV30
J: TRBJ1-1
DNA: TGTGCCTGGATGCGCGGGGTGAACACTGAAGCTTTCTTT
CDR3: CAWMRGVNTEAFF

D: TRBD1
size: many
V: TRBV7-2
J: TRBJ1-1
DNA: TGTGCCAGCAGATATTTGGGACAGGGTGGCACTGAAGCTTTCTTT
CDR3: CASRYLGQGGTEAFF

D: TRBD2
size: -
V: TRBV15
J: TRBJ2-1
DNA: TGTGCCACCAGCAGAAACCATACTAGCGGGGGGGACTACAATGAGCAGTTCTTC
CDR3: CATSRNHTSGGDYNEQFF

D: TRBD2
size: -
V: TRBV11-2
J: TRBJ2-1
DNA: TGTGCCAGCAGCTTGGGGGTGACTAGCGGGGGACAGGAGCAGTTCTTC
CDR3: CASSLGVTSGGQEQFF

D: TRBD2
size: -
V: TRBV12-3/TRBV12-4
J: TRBJ2-1
DNA: TGTGCCAGCATTTTTTTGGGCGGGAGTCTGAACAATAAGCAGTTCTTC
CDR3: CASIFLGGSLNNKQFF

D: -
size: many
V: TRBV11-3
J: TRBJ2-5
DNA: TGTGCCAGCAGCTCCGGGACTGAAGAGACCCAGTACTTC
CDR3: CASSSGTEETQYF

D: -
size: medium-sized
V: TRBV28
J: TRBJ1-3
DNA: TGTGCCAGCAGCTCTTTCCCGATCGGGTCTGGAAACACCATATATTTT
CDR3: CASSSFPIGSGNTIYF

D: -
size: many
V: TRBV2
J: TRBJ1-1
DNA: TGTGCCAGCAGGGGACACCCGAACACTGAAGCTTTCTTT
CDR3: CASRGHPNTEAFF

D: TRBD1
size: medium-sized
V: TRBV6-8
J: TRBJ1-6
DNA: TGTGCCAGCAGTCCGCGACAGGGGCGGGATTCACCCCTCCACTTT
CDR3: CASSPRQGRDSPLHF

D: -
size: many
V: TRBV11-2
J: TRBJ2-5
DNA: TGTGCCAGCAGCTCAGGGGCTGGCGGGACCCAGTACTTC
CDR3: CASSSGAGGTQYF

D: -
size: many
V: TRBV9
J: TRBJ2-1
DNA: TGTGCCAGCAGCGCCCTCTCCGGGTCTGGTGAGCAGTTCTTC
CDR3: CASSALSGSGEQFF

D: -
size: many
V: TRBV6-1
J: TRBJ1-1
DNA: TGTGCCAGCAGTCCTCGGACGGGGAACACTGAAGCTTTCTTT
CDR3: CASSPRTGNTEAFF

D: TRBD1
size: many
V: TRBV5-1
J: TRBJ1-1
DNA: TGCGCCAGCAGGGGACAGGGCGAAGCTTTCTTT
CDR3: CASRGQGEAFF

D: TRBD2
size: medium-sized
V: TRBV11-2
J: TRBJ2-7
DNA: TGTGCCAGCAGCTTAGGGCTAGGAGCGGGGGCTTCCTACGAGCAGTACTTC
CDR3: CASSLGLGAGASYEQYF

D: -
size: medium-sized
V: TRBV6-5
J: TRBJ2-1
DNA: TGTGCCAGCAGTTTCCCCGGGGCTACCAATGAGCAGTTCTTC
CDR3: CASSFPGATNEQFF

D: TRBD2
size: medium-sized
V: TRBV11-1
J: TRBJ2-2
DNA: TGTGCCAGCACAATATCTAGGGAGGGGACCGGGGAGCTGTTTTTT
CDR3: CASTISREGTGELFF

D: -
size: many
V: TRBV4-1
J: TRBJ1-1
DNA: TGCGCCAGCAGCCAAGATGCGGGAAACACTGAAGCTTTCTTT
CDR3: CASSQDAGNTEAFF

D: -
size: many
V: TRBV6-2/TRBV6-3
J: TRBJ1-5
DNA: TGTGCCAGCAGTTACGGGGGAGTGCGGACGGCTAGCAATCAGCCCCAGCATTTT
CDR3: CASSYGGVRTASNQPQHF

D: TRBD1
size: medium-sized
V: TRBV6-1
J: TRBJ2-7
DNA: TGTGCCAGCAGTCGGGACAGCTACGAGCAGTACTTC
CDR3: CASSRDSYEQYF

D: -
size: medium-sized
V: TRBV6-5
J: TRBJ2-5
DNA: TGTGCCAGCAGTTACGGGGAATTGGAGACCCAGTACTTC
CDR3: CASSYGELETQYF

D: TRBD1
size: many
V: TRBV4-1
J: TRBJ2-5
DNA: TGCGCCAGCAGCCAAGAAGGGACAGGGGGCTGGGAGACCCAGTACTTC
CDR3: CASSQEGTGGWETQYF

D: -
size: many
V: TRBV2
J: TRBJ2-7
DNA: TGTGCCAGCAGAGATCCTACCTACGAGCAGTACTTC
CDR3: CASRDPTYEQYF